This TCR beta chain was sequenced in a study of CD8 T cells in Susac syndrome. Trimming pared 6 bases from V and 0 bases from J, leaving 13 bases between. Germline V gives CDR1 DFQATT, CDR2 SNEGSKA (reference sequence). The CDR3 totals 14 residues. Sequencing of TCR beta drew on CD8+ and CD4+ T cells from blood. Treatment-naive patients with stable or active relapsing-remitting disease served as multiple sclerosis controls. CD8+ and CD4+ T cells were negatively isolated; TEMRA cells were FACS-enriched. Random hexamers were used to reverse transcribe the RNA input (about 0.5 to 1 ug). With immunoSEQ multiplex PCR, TCR beta CDR3 was amplified across 54 Vbeta and 13 Jbeta. Each CDR3 protein gets one entry after TCRdb re-called the immunoSEQ multiplex PCR reads with MiXCR. The table records 210,000 or so distinct CDR3 sequences, around 90% of them present only once.

This receptor was obtained from a human donor with multiple sclerosis. The sequenced sample consisted of CD8+ T cells from PBMCs. V and J are TRBV20-1 and TRBJ2-3, with TRBD1 as a possible D gene (7 bases). The CDR3 reads CSAGGTVSTDTQYF. In DNA, the CDR3 is TGCAGTGCCGGCGGGACAGTGAGCACAGATACGCAGTATTTT.